This passage covers 30 T cell receptor beta chains from one sample sequenced in a study of cytomegalovirus exposure and HLA in healthy donors (dated 2017 in TCRdb). The library relied on the immunoSEQ multiplex PCR assay. The multiplex PCR relied on a mix of 60 forward primers for TCR Vbeta segments and 13 reverse primers for TCR Jbeta segments. TCRdb limited this immuneACCESS table to in-frame rearrangements with V and J called. A share of clones is missing; checked studies link under half to unresolved V genes, and the rest is unexplained. For this sample the table gives under 140,000 clones, of which 76% were detected only once. The biggest ten clones account for about an eighth of the sample. The sample comprised PBMCs. All receptors derive from a man under 40 in good health and CMV-seropositive.

This chain links TRBV10-3 with TRBJ2-1, with D possibly matching TRBD2 (5 bases). Germline V gene data show CDR1 as ENHRY and CDR2 as SYGVKD. The CDR3 is 15 residues long. Trimming left V 0 bases short and J 4 bases short, with 10 bases between. The CDR3, as DNA: TGTGCCATCAGTGAGTCGGTAAGGGAGTACAATGAGCAGTTCTTC. This codes for CAISESVREYNEQFF.

This rearrangement joins TRBV2 to TRBJ1-1; maybe TRBD1 (5 bases). This CDR3 is 13 amino acids long. The V gene's germline CDR1 is SNHLY and CDR2 FYNNEI. V was shortened by 11 bases and J by 1 base, with 14 bases between the two germline ends. CDR3 nucleotides: TGTGCCCGAGCGGGGGGGAGGAACACTGAAGCTTTCTTT. Translation: CARAGGRNTEAFF.

The J gene is TRBJ1-5, the V gene TRBV2; 7 bases agree with TRBD1. Germline-derived CDR1 and CDR2 are SNHLY and FYNNEI. The CDR3 runs 14 residues. The V and J ends lost 8 bases and 2 bases, in that order; junction bases with no gene match: 6. CDR3 in amino acids: CASQGVYGNQPQHF. The DNA for the CDR3 is TGTGCCAGCCAGGGGGTTTACGGCAATCAGCCCCAGCATTTT.

This chain uses TRBV7-9 with TRBJ2-7; the D gene is possibly TRBD1 (5 bases). CDR3 length: 12 amino acids. The ends were cut back, 8 bases at V and 0 bases at J, with 8 bases in the middle. The V gene's germline CDR1 is SEHNR and CDR2 FQNEAQ (reference sequence). CDR3 sequence: CASSQDSYEQYF. Written as DNA, the CDR3 is TGTGCCAGCTCACAGGACTCCTACGAGCAGTACTTC.

The J gene is TRBJ1-5, the V gene TRBV6-5; D unclear. Trimming pared 9 bases from V and 2 bases from J, leaving 11 bases between. The CDR3 totals 13 residues. The V gene's germline CDR1 is MNHEY and CDR2 SVGAGI. The CDR3 region is CASRLSGNQPQHF. CDR3 DNA sequence: TGTGCCAGTCGGCTCAGCGGCAATCAGCCCCAGCATTTT.

This clone was picked up a small number of times. A junction end diverges from the germline sequence, so it may reflect a read error. The chain links TRBV5-6 to TRBJ2-1, with TRBD2 identical over 9 bases. There are 16 residues in the CDR3. Germline CDR1 is SGHDT and CDR2 is YYEEEE. Written as DNA, the CDR3 is TGTGCCAGCAGCCTCCATCTAGCGGGGTCCTTCAATGAGCAGTTCTTC. It codes for CASSLHLAGSFNEQFF.

This clone occurred a few times. The V and J genes are TRBV2 and TRBJ1-5; possibly TRBD1 for D (5 bases). The CDR3 is 14 amino acids. Germline CDR1 SNHLY, CDR2 FYNNEI. V was clipped by 6 bases and J by 10 bases, with 19 bases between them. The CDR3 protein is CASSPQGLPHPQHF. The DNA of the CDR3 is TGTGCCAGCAGCCCCCAGGGCCTGCCCCATCCCCAGCATTTT.

The CDR3 here is CASSAAGRRVDEQYF. The CDR3 DNA follows: TGTGCCAGCAGCGCCGCCGGCAGGCGAGTCGACGAGCAGTACTTC. This chain uses TRBV11-2 with TRBJ2-7; D is ambiguous. The length of the CDR3 is 15 residues. The V and J ends lost 5 bases and 5 bases respectively, with 19 bases between them. The V gene's germline CDR1 is SGHAT and CDR2 FQNNGV.

V is TRBV10-2 and J is TRBJ2-5, with 10 bases that match TRBD2. From germline, CDR1 is WSHSY and CDR2 SAAADI. V was pared by 7 bases and J by 1 base, with 6 bases of the junction left unmatched. The CDR3 consists of 15 residues. Here the CDR3 DNA reads TGCGCCAGCACTAAGCGGGGGGGGCCCCAAGAGACCCAGTACTTC. This gives the protein CASTKRGGPQETQYF.

The gene calls are TRBV13 and TRBJ1-6; the match to TRBD1 covers 9 bases. V gave up 6 bases and J gave up 10 bases; unmatched junction bases: 4. Germline-derived CDR1 and CDR2 are PRHDT and FYEKMQ (reference sequence). The CDR3 consists of 13 residues. The CDR3: CASRGDRVSPLHF. CDR3 DNA sequence: TGTGCCAGCAGGGGGGACAGGGTCTCACCCCTCCACTTT.

The chain carries TRBV4-3 and TRBJ2-7; D might be TRBD1 (6 bases). V lost 0 bases and J lost 6, with 12 bases in between. Germline loops: CDR1 LGHNA, CDR2 YSLEER. The CDR3 is 14 amino acids. The chain's CDR3 is CASSQDGRGGEQYF. CDR3 sequence (DNA): TGCGCCAGCAGCCAAGATGGCAGGGGTGGCGAGCAGTACTTC.

The chain couples TRBV4-3 to TRBJ2-7, with a tentative D call TRBD1 (7 bases). The V end was cut by 3 bases, the J end by 0 bases, with 12 bases between. The CDR3 sequence is 15 residues long. Germline V gene data show CDR1 as LGHNA and CDR2 as YSLEER. CDR3 amino acids: CASSQEGQSSYEQYF. The CDR3 DNA sequence: TGCGCCAGCAGCCAGGAGGGACAGAGCTCCTACGAGCAGTACTTC.

V and J are TRBV5-4 and TRBJ1-2; 7 nucleotides agree with TRBD1. V dropped 4 bases and J dropped 3; count of bases not matched to a gene: 6. The CDR3 contains 14 residues. The germline V gene encodes CDR1 SGHNT and CDR2 YYREEE (reference sequence). The CDR3 DNA follows: TGTGCCAGCAGCGCTCCGACAGGGTACTATGGCTACACCTTC. Its translation: CASSAPTGYYGYTF.

The genes are TRBV9 and TRBJ1-6; tentative D call: TRBD1 (5 bases). Germline assignment: CDR1 SGDLS and CDR2 YYNGEE. V was clipped by 3 bases and J by 0 bases, with 10 bases between them. This CDR3 has 16 amino acids. DNA of the CDR3: TGTGCCAGCAGCGCGATGGGGGGCTCCTATAATTCACCCCTCCACTTT. Amino acids: CASSAMGGSYNSPLHF.

Only a few counts were recorded for this clone. This chain uses TRBV6-5 with TRBJ2-5, with TRBD2 matching over 8 bases. With the DNA end fitting TRBJ2-7 better, the J assignment may be wrong. Germline V gene sequence: CDR1 MNHEY, CDR2 SVGAGI. CDR3 length: 15 amino acids. CDR3: CASAPSPGGPYEQYF. For the CDR3, the DNA is TGTGCCAGCGCCCCGAGCCCGGGGGGGCCGTACGAGCAGTACTTC.

The chain carries TRBV7-8 and TRBJ2-3; D unresolved. This CDR3 contains 12 residues. Germline assignment: CDR1 SGHVS and CDR2 FQNEAQ. Trimming took off 4 bases at V and 3 bases at J, with 5 bases between the two ends. CDR3 DNA sequence: TGTGCCAGCAGCTCGACTACAGATACGCAGTATTTT. This translates into CASSSTTDTQYF.

The rearrangement joins TRBV6-1 to TRBJ1-5; D is unclear. The CDR3 is made up of 13 amino acids. V was trimmed by 7 bases and J by 7 bases, leaving 14 bases between them. Germline loops: CDR1 MNHNS, CDR2 SASEGT. The CDR3 DNA reads as TGTGCCAGCATGTCCGGGTACTGGCAGCCCCAGCATTTT. As protein: CASMSGYWQPQHF.

This rearrangement joins TRBV18 to TRBJ2-3; TRBD2 might be the D (5 bases). From germline, CDR1 is KGHSH and CDR2 LQKENI. The CDR3 covers 13 residues. V gave up 3 bases and J gave up 2 bases, with 6 bases separating them. The CDR3 spells CASSPEVTDTQYF. The CDR3 DNA reads TGTGCCAGCTCACCGGAGGTCACAGATACGCAGTATTTT.

V usage is TRBV4-3 and J usage is TRBJ2-3; D perhaps matches TRBD2 (7 bases). Germline V CDR1 and CDR2: LGHNA, YSLEER. This CDR3 is built from 21 residues. V was shortened by 0 bases and J by 1 base, with 26 bases between the two germline ends. CDR3 bases: TGCGCCAGCAGCCAAGACCCCTGGCGGGGGCCACTCCGCCGAGGCACAGATACGCAGTATTTT. Translating it yields CASSQDPWRGPLRRGTDTQYF.

The J gene is TRBJ1-2, the V gene TRBV5-6, with 7 bases matching TRBD1. The CDR3 sequence is 16 residues long. V dropped 3 bases and J dropped 1; count of bases not matched to a gene: 9. Germline V gene lookup returns CDR1 SGHDT and CDR2 YYEEEE. Here the CDR3 DNA reads TGTGCCAGCAGCTATAGCGGGACAGAGCTTAACTATGGCTACACCTTC. The encoded protein is CASSYSGTELNYGYTF.

This clone turned up a few times. The V gene is TRBV28, the J gene TRBJ1-1; D is unclear. Trimming shortened V by 3 bases and J by 7 bases, and 12 bases separated the two germline ends. Germline CDR1 MDHEN, CDR2 SYDVKM. The CDR3 length is 13 residues. The CDR3 DNA reads TGTGCCAGCAGTTTGGAGGTTCGTGGTGAAGCTTTCTTT. Encoded protein: CASSLEVRGEAFF. Full variable domain (missing parts from reference TRBV28 and TRBJ1-1): DVKVTQSSRYLVKRTGEKVFLECVQDMDHENMFWYRQDPGLGLRLIYFSYDVKMKEKGDIPEGYSVSREKKERFSLILESASTNQTSMYLCASSLEVRGEAFFGQGTRLTVV.

The chain is built from TRBV28 and TRBJ2-7; 9 nucleotides agree with TRBD1. Trimming took 3 bases from V and 1 from J; bases not matched to a gene: 7. This CDR3 contains 16 residues. CDR1 and CDR2 (germline): MDHEN, SYDVKM. CDR3 loop: CASSLLGTGPSYEQYF. CDR3 in DNA: TGTGCCAGCAGTTTGTTAGGGACAGGGCCTTCCTACGAGCAGTACTTC.

This clone was picked up a small number of times. The chain is built from TRBV19 and TRBJ2-2; a weak D match, TRBD1 (6 bases). Germline loops: CDR1 LNHDA, CDR2 SQIVND (reference sequence). Between the trimmed V and J ends, which lost 0 bases and 8 bases, there was a span of 10 bases. The CDR3 is 14 amino acids. CDR3 DNA: TGTGCCAGTAGTATAGAGGGGACAAGGGGGGAGCTGTTTTTT. It specifies CASSIEGTRGELFF.

Only one count was recorded for this clone. This sequence joins TRBV5-5 and TRBJ2-5; D gene unclear. The CDR3 runs 14 residues. V lost 0 bases to trimming and J lost 2 bases, with 8 bases between them. From germline, CDR1 is SGHKS and CDR2 YYEKEE (reference sequence). CDR3 nucleotides: TGTGCCAGCAGCTTGGGACTGTTACAAGAGACCCAGTACTTC. This translates into CASSLGLLQETQYF.

There are a few counts of this clone. The V and J genes are TRBV19 and TRBJ2-7; 10 bases fit TRBD2. The CDR3 has 14 residues. The V and J ends lost 4 bases and 3 bases, in that order; junction bases with no gene match: 3. Per the germline V gene, CDR1 is LNHDA and CDR2 is SQIVND (reference sequence). The CDR3 DNA reads TGTGCCAGTAGTAGGTCTAGCGGGGGCTACGAGCAGTACTTC. Amino acid sequence: CASSRSSGGYEQYF.

This clone was counted once. This rearrangement joins TRBV4-3 to TRBJ1-5; no clear D gene. V was pared by 1 base and J by 0 bases, with 13 bases between. The CDR3 covers 17 residues. In germline, CDR1 is LGHNA, CDR2 YSLEER. DNA of the CDR3: TGCGCCAGCAGCCAAGCTCCCTGGACTTATAGCAATCAGCCCCAGCATTTT. This encodes CASSQAPWTYSNQPQHF.

This chain connects TRBV30 to TRBJ1-1; tentatively, D is TRBD1 (5 bases). V lost 4 bases to trimming and J lost 1 base, with 7 bases between them. CDR1 GTSNPN and CDR2 SVGIG come from the germline V gene (reference sequence). This CDR3 comprises 12 residues. The CDR3 region is CAWTQGNTEAFF. For the CDR3, the DNA is TGTGCCTGGACCCAGGGGAACACTGAAGCTTTCTTT.

This rearrangement joins TRBV2 to TRBJ1-2, with D perhaps TRBD1 (6 bases). Per germline, CDR1 SNHLY and CDR2 FYNNEI. V dropped 5 bases and J dropped 4 bases, with 11 bases sitting between them. This CDR3 is built from 13 residues. The CDR3 spells CASSSGETYGYTF. The CDR3 nucleotides read TGTGCCAGCAGTTCAGGGGAGACCTATGGCTACACCTTC.

The CDR3 DNA reads as TGTGCCTGGAGTACTAGGTCCGGAGATACGCAGTATTTT. This codes for CAWSTRSGDTQYF. V and J are TRBV30 and TRBJ2-3; perhaps TRBD2 as D (5 bases). This CDR3 spans 13 amino acids. Germline V gene data show CDR1 as GTSNPN and CDR2 as SVGIG (reference sequence). The V end was cut by 2 bases, the J end by 5 bases, with 11 bases between.

The gene calls are TRBV7-2 and TRBJ2-5; D perhaps matches TRBD1 (6 bases). The ends were cut back, 2 bases at V and 4 bases at J, with 8 bases in the middle. In germline, CDR1 is SGHTA, CDR2 FQGNSA. This CDR3 is built from 13 residues. In DNA form, the CDR3 reads TGTGCCAGCAGCTTAAGGGGGACAGAGACCCAGTACTTC. Protein: CASSLRGTETQYF.